This T cell receptor beta chain was captured by sequencing in a study of blood T cell repertoires in COVID-19. Overall study context: Specimens from acute and convalescent COVID-19 originated in the United States, Italy and Spain. PBMCs, B-cell-depleted T cells, or T cells were the source of the cDNA or gDNA that made up the material.

V was trimmed by 7 bases and J by 6 bases, leaving 20 bases between them. This CDR3 contains 15 residues. The V gene's germline CDR1 is MDHEN and CDR2 SYDVKM. Original processing notes: Scientists estimated how many nucleated cells there were by amplifying reference gene primers. Clones were sequenced by immunoSEQ multiplex PCR, and TCRdb holds only the in-frame ones, with some missing. The DNA was the basis for D and trimming; V, J and clone size are from that table. The data hold roughly 220,000 clones, with around 81% observed a single time. The chain couples TRBV28 to TRBJ2-3, with D perhaps TRBD1 (5 bases). Sequencing used peripheral blood. This TCR was recovered from a woman in her 30s who had recovered from COVID-19. The CDR3 region has the DNA TGTGCCAGCAAGCCCCGAGGATCAGGGTCCGATACGCAGTATTTT. It yields the protein CASKPRGSGSDTQYF.